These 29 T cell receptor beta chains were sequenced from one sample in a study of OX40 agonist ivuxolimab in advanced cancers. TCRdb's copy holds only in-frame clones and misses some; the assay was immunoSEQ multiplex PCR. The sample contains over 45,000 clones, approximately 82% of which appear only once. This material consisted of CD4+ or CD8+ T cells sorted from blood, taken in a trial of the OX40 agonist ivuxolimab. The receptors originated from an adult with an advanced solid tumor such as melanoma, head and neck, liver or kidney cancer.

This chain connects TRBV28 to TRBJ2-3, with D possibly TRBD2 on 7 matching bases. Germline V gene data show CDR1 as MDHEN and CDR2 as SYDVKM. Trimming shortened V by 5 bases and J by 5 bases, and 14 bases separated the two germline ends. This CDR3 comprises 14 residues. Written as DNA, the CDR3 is TGTGCCAGCAGTACTCCCGGGGGGCGAGATACGCAGTATTTT. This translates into CASSTPGGRDTQYF.

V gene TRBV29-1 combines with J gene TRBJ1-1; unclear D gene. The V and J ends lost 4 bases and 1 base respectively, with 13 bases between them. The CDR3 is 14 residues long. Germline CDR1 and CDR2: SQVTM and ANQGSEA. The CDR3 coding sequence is TGCAGCGTTGTTCTGGGCGAAACGAACACTGAAGCTTTCTTT. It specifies CSVVLGETNTEAFF.

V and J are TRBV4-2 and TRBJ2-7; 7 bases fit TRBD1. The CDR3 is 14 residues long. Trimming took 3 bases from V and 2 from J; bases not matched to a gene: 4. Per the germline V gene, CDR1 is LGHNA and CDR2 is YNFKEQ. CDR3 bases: TGTGCCAGCAGCCATCCCGGACAGGCCTACGAGCAGTACTTC. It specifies CASSHPGQAYEQYF.

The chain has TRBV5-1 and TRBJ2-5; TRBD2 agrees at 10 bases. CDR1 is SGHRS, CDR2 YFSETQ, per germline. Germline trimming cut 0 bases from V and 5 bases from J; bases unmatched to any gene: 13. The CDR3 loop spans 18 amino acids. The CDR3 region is CASSLALLAGVLGETQYF. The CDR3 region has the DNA TGCGCCAGCAGCTTGGCCTTGCTAGCGGGAGTGTTGGGGGAGACCCAGTACTTC.

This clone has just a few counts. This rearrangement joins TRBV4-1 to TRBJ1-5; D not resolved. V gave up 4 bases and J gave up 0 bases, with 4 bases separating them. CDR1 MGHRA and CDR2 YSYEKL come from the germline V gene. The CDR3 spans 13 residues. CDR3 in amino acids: CASSPNSNQPQHF. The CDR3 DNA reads TGCGCCAGCAGCCCGAATAGCAATCAGCCCCAGCATTTT.

In DNA form, the CDR3 reads TGTGCCAGCAGCTTGGGGCTCGGATACGAGCAGTACTTC. Translating it yields CASSLGLGYEQYF. The chain couples TRBV7-6 to TRBJ2-7; tentatively, D is TRBD1 (5 bases). Germline assignment: CDR1 SGHVS and CDR2 FNYEAQ. V lost 3 bases and J 4 bases, leaving 10 bases between the germline ends. The CDR3 extends over 13 amino acids.

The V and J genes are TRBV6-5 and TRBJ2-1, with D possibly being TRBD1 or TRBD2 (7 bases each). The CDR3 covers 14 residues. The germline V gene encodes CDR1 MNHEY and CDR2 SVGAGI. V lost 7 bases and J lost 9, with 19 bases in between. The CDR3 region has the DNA TGTGCCAGCACCAACCACAGGGGAGGGGGTGAGCAGTTCTTC. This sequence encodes CASTNHRGGGEQFF.

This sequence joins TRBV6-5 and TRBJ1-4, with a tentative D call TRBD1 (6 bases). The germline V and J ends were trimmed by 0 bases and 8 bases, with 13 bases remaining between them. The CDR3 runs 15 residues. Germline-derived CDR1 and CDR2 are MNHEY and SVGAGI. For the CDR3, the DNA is TGTGCCAGCAGTTACTCGTGGGGGCGCGAAGAAAAACTGTTTTTT. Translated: CASSYSWGREEKLFF.

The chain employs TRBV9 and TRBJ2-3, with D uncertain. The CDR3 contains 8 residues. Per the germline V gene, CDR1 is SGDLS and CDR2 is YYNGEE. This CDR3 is CGVDTQYF. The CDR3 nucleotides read TGTGGAGTAGATACGCAGTATTTT.

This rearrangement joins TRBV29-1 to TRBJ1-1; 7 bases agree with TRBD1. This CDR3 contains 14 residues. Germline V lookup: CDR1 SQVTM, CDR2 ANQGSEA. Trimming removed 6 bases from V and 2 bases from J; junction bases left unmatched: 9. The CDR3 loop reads CSVLATGANTEAFF. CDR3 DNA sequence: TGCAGCGTCCTAGCCACAGGGGCCAACACTGAAGCTTTCTTT.

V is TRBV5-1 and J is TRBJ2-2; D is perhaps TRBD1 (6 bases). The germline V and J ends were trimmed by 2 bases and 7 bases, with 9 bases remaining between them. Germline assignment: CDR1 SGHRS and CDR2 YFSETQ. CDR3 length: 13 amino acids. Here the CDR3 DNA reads TGCGCCAGCAGCTTCAGGGGCGGCGGGGAGCTGTTTTTT. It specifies CASSFRGGGELFF.

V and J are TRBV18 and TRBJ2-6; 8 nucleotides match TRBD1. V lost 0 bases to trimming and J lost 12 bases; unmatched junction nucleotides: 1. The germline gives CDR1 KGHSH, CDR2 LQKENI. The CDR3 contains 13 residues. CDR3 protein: CASSPPTGAVLTF. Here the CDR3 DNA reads TGTGCCAGCTCACCACCGACAGGGGCCGTCCTGACTTTC.

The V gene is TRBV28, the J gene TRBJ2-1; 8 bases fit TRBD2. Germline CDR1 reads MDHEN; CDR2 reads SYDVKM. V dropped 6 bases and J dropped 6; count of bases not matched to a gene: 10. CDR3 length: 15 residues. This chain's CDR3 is CASSSPAGVGNEQFF. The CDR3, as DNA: TGTGCCAGCAGCTCCCCAGCGGGAGTCGGCAATGAGCAGTTCTTC.

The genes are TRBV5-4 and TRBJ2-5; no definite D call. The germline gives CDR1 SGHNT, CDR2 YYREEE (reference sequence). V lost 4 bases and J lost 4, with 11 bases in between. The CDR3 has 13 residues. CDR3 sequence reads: CASSISALETQYF. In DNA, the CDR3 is TGTGCCAGCAGCATTTCGGCGTTAGAGACCCAGTACTTC. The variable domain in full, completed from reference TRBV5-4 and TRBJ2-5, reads ETGVTQSPTHLIKTRGQQVTLRCSSQSGHNTVSWYQQALGQGPQFIFQYYREEENGRGNFPPRFSGLQFPNYSSELNVNALELDDSALYLCASSISALETQYFGPGTRLLVL.

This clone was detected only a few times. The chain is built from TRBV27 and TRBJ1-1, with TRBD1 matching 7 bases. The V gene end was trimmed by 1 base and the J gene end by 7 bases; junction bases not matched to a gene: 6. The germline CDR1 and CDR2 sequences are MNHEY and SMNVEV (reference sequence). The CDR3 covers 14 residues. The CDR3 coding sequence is TGTGCCAGCAGTTTATGGCAGGGGGGAGGTGAAGCTTTCTTT. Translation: CASSLWQGGGEAFF.

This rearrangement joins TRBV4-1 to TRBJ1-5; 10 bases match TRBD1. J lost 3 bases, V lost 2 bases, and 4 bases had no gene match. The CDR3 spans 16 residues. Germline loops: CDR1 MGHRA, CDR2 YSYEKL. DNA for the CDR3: TGCGCCAGCAGCCAACCGGACAGGGGGTCCAATCAGCCCCAGCATTTT. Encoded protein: CASSQPDRGSNQPQHF.

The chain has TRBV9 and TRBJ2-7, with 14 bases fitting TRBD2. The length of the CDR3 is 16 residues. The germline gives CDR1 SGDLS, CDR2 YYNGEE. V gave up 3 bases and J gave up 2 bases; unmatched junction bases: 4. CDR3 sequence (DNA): TGTGCCAGCAGCGCGGGACTAGCGGGAGTACCCTACGAGCAGTACTTC. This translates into CASSAGLAGVPYEQYF. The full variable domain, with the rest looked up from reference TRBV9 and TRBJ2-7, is DSGVTQTPKHLITATGQRVTLRCSPRSGDLSVYWYQQSLDQGLQFLIQYYNGEERAKGNILERFSAQQFPDLHSELNLSSLELGDSALYFCASSAGLAGVPYEQYFGPGTRLTVT.

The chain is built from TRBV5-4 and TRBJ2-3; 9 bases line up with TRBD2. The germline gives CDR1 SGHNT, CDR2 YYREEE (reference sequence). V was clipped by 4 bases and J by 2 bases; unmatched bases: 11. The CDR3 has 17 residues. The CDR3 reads CASSPRASSGATDTQYF. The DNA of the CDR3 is TGTGCCAGCAGCCCGAGGGCGTCTAGCGGGGCCACAGATACGCAGTATTTT.

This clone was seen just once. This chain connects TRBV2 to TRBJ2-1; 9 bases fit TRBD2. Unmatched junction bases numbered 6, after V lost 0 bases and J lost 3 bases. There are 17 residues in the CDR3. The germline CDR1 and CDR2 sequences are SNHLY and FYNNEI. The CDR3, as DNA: TGTGCCAGCAGTGAAGCGGGCGCGGGGGGGCGCTACAATGAGCAGTTCTTC. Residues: CASSEAGAGGRYNEQFF. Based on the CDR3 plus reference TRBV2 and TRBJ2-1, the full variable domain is EPEVTQTPSHQVTQMGQEVILRCVPISNHLYFYWYRQILGQKVEFLVSFYNNEISEKSEIFDDQFSVERPDGSNFTLKIRSTKLEDSAMYFCASSEAGAGGRYNEQFFGPGTRLTVL.

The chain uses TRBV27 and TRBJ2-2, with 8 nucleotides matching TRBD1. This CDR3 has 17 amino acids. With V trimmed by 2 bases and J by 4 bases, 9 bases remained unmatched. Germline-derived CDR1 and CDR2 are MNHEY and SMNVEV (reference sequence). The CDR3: CASSLRFQGASTGELFF. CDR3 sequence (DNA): TGTGCCAGCAGTTTAAGATTCCAGGGGGCTAGCACCGGGGAGCTGTTTTTT.

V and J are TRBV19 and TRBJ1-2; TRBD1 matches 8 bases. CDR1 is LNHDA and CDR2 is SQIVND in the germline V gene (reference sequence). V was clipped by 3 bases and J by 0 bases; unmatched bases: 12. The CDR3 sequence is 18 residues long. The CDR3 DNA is TGTGCCAGTAGTATTTTAACCGGGACAGGAACGTCTAACTATGGCTACACCTTC. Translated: CASSILTGTGTSNYGYTF.

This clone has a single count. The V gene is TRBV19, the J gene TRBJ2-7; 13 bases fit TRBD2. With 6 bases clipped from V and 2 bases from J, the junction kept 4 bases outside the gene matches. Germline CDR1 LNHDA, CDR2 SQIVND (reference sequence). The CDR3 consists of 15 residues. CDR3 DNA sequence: TGTGCCAGTAGGGAAACTAGCGGGGGGGCCTACGAGCAGTACTTC. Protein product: CASRETSGGAYEQYF.

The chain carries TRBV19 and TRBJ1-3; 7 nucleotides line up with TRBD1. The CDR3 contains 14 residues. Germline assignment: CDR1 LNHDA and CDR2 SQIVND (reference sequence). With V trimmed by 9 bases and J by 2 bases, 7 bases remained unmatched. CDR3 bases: TGTGCCAGCTATTCGACAGGGACTGGAAACACCATATATTTT. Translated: CASYSTGTGNTIYF.

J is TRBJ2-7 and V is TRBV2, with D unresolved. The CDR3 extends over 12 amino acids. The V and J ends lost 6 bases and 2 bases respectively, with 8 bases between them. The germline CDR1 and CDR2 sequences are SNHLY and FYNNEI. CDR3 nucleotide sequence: TGTGCCAGCAGCGTTCTTACCTACGAGCAGTACTTC. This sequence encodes CASSVLTYEQYF.

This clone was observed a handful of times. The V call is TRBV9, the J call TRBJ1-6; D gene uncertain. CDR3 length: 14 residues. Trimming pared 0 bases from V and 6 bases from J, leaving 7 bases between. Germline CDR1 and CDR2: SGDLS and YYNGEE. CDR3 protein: CASSVGGSNSPLHF. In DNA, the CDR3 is TGTGCCAGCAGCGTAGGTGGCAGTAATTCACCCCTCCACTTT. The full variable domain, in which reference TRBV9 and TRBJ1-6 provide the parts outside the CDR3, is DSGVTQTPKHLITATGQRVTLRCSPRSGDLSVYWYQQSLDQGLQFLIQYYNGEERAKGNILERFSAQQFPDLHSELNLSSLELGDSALYFCASSVGGSNSPLHFGNGTRLTVT.

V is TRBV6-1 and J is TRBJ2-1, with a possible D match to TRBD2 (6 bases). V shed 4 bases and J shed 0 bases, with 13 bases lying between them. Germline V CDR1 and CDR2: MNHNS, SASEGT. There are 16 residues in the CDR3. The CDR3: CASSGLTGLSYNEQFF. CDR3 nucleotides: TGTGCCAGCAGTGGCCTCACGGGACTCTCCTACAATGAGCAGTTCTTC.

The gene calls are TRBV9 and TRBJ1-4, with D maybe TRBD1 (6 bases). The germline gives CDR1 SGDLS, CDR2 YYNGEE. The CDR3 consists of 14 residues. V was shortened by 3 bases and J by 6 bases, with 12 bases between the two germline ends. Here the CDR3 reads CASSGRGADEKLFF. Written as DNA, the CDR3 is TGTGCCAGCAGCGGTCGGGGGGCGGATGAAAAACTGTTTTTT.

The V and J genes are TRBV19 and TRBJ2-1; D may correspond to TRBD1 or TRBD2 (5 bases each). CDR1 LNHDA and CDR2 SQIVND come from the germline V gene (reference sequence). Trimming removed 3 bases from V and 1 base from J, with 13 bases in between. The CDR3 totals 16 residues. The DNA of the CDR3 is TGTGCCAGTAGTATGGGGGTCAGTTTTTCCTACAATGAGCAGTTCTTC. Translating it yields CASSMGVSFSYNEQFF.

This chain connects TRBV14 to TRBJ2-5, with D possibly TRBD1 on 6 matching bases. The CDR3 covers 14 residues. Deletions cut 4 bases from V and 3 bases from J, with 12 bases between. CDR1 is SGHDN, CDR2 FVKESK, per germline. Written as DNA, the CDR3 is TGTGCCAGCAGCCTCGACAGGAATGAAGAGACCCAGTACTTC. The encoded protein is CASSLDRNEETQYF. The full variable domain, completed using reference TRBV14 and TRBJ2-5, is EAGVTQFPSHSVIEKGQTVTLRCDPISGHDNLYWYRRVMGKEIKFLLHFVKESKQDESGMPNNRFLAERTGGTYSTLKVQPAELEDSGVYFCASSLDRNEETQYFGPGTRLLVL.